These 24 T cell receptor beta chains came from one sample sequenced in a study of T cells after yellow fever vaccination. TCRdb recomputed calls from the 5' RACE reads with MiXCR, one row per CDR3 protein. The sample contains over 120,000 distinct CDR3 sequences, roughly 6.7% of which appear only once. The sequencing here drew on CD4+ T cells sorted from PBMCs, taken 10 days after the yellow fever booster vaccination. The receptors were sampled from a young man who received the YFV17D yellow fever vaccine.

This clonotype was observed at least ten times. The CDR3 coding sequence is TGCAGTGCTCTCCCGGTATTCGAGCAGTTCTTC. This sequence encodes CSALPVFEQFF. V and J are TRBV20-1 and TRBJ2-1; D is unresolved. The CDR3 is 11 amino acids. V was cut by 5 bases and J by 10 bases, with 12 bases left in between. Germline V CDR1 and CDR2: DFQATT, SNEGSKA (reference sequence).

Of note for this clonotype: This clone may be a read error of a much larger clone one base away. This chain connects TRBV6-5 to TRBJ2-2; 7 bases match TRBD1. J lost 3 bases, V lost 2 bases, and 6 bases had no gene match. The germline CDR1 and CDR2 sequences are MNHEY and SVGAGI. The CDR3 extends over 16 amino acids. Here the CDR3 DNA reads TGTGCCAGCAGTTACAAAGGGGGCCGGTACACCGGGGAGCTGTTTTTT. Its translation: CASSYKGGRYTGELFF.

This clonotype was picked up many times. The rearrangement uses TRBV9 and TRBJ2-7; 9 bases align to TRBD1. Germline values: CDR1 SGDLS, CDR2 YYNGEE. This CDR3 has 15 amino acids. The V and J ends lost 2 bases and 5 bases, in that order; junction bases with no gene match: 8. CDR3 DNA sequence: TGTGCCAGCAGCGTGGTGGGGACAGGGATAAACGAGCAGTACTTC. It yields the protein CASSVVGTGINEQYF.

Details on this clonotype: A much bigger clone sits one base away, suggesting this may be a read error. V is TRBV3-1 and J is TRBJ2-5; 7 bases agree with TRBD1. In germline, CDR1 is LGHDT, CDR2 YNNKEL (reference sequence). The CDR3 runs 15 residues. This CDR3 reads CACSQPGTARDIQYF. The CDR3 nucleotides read TGTGCCTGCAGCCAACCCGGGACAGCCCGGGATATCCAGTACTTC.

This clonotype was seen ten or more times. The rearrangement joins TRBV5-1 to TRBJ2-7; possible D gene TRBD2, 6 bases. The CDR3 contains 14 residues. Germline V CDR1 and CDR2: SGHRS, YFSETQ. V was pared by 0 bases and J by 5 bases, with 12 bases between. As DNA, the CDR3 is TGCGCCAGCAGCTTGGCCGCGGGGCAGGACGAGCAGTACTTC. Amino acids: CASSLAAGQDEQYF. Looking up the rest from reference TRBV5-1 and TRBJ2-7 gives the full variable domain: KAGVTQTPRYLIKTRGQQVTLSCSPISGHRSVSWYQQTPGQGLQFLFEYFSETQRNKGNFPGRFSGRQFSNSRSEMNVSTLELGDSALYLCASSLAAGQDEQYFGPGTRLTVT.

This clonotype has a count of ten or more. This chain connects TRBV10-2 to TRBJ2-3, with 8 bases that match TRBD2. With 8 bases clipped from V and 1 base from J, the junction kept 5 bases outside the gene matches. The V gene's germline CDR1 is WSHSY and CDR2 SAAADI. This CDR3 spans 14 amino acids. This CDR3 reads CASWGAGGTDTQYF. DNA of the CDR3: TGCGCCAGCTGGGGAGCGGGGGGCACAGATACGCAGTATTTT.

V and J are TRBV27 and TRBJ2-1; TRBD2 matches at 7 bases. CDR1 and CDR2 from the germline V gene are MNHEY and SMNVEV (reference sequence). This CDR3 spans 16 amino acids. V lost 1 base and J lost 2; bases outside the gene matches: 5. The CDR3 reads CASSLWGGSAYNEQFF. In nucleotides, the CDR3 is TGTGCCAGCAGTTTATGGGGCGGGAGCGCCTACAATGAGCAGTTCTTC.

Ten or more counts support this clonotype. The chain couples TRBV7-2 to TRBJ2-1; tentatively, D is TRBD1 or TRBD2 (5 bases each). Trimming removed 6 bases at V and 8 bases at J, with 14 bases between. The CDR3 runs 13 residues. Germline V lookup: CDR1 SGHTA, CDR2 FQGNSA. Written as DNA, the CDR3 is TGTGCCAGCAGGTGGACCCGGGGCGATGAGCAGTTCTTC. Residues: CASRWTRGDEQFF.

This clonotype has a count of ten or more. The DNA for the CDR3 is TGTGCCAGCAGTCTTGGGAGGGGCAATCAGCCCCAGCATTTT. As protein: CASSLGRGNQPQHF. The chain is built from TRBV6-5 and TRBJ1-5; D gene ambiguous. This CDR3 has 14 residues. Germline assignment: CDR1 MNHEY and CDR2 SVGAGI. The V end lost 5 bases, the J end lost 2 bases, and 10 bases lay between the germline ends.

As concerns this clonotype: A much larger clonotype is one base distant, so this may be a read error. V is TRBV11-2 and J is TRBJ2-1; D is ambiguous. Germline V CDR1 and CDR2: SGHAT, FQNNGV. V shed 5 bases and J shed 8 bases, with 10 bases lying between them. The CDR3 totals 12 residues. In DNA form, the CDR3 reads TGTGCCAGCAGCCGATGGACGTATGAGCAGTTCTTC. Translated, it gives CASSRWTYEQFF.

This clonotype was seen many times. In DNA, the CDR3 is TGCAGTGCTAGAGATTGGTCAGGGGTGGGAGAGACCCAGTACTTC. Translation gives CSARDWSGVGETQYF. The chain links TRBV20-1 to TRBJ2-5, with D possibly matching TRBD1 (6 bases). The V end was cut by 0 bases, the J end by 4 bases, with 15 bases between. Germline V gene data show CDR1 as DFQATT and CDR2 as SNEGSKA (reference sequence). The CDR3 has 15 residues.

This clonotype was picked up many times. The genes are TRBV20-1 and TRBJ2-2; 8 nucleotides line up with TRBD2. Trimming at V came to 3 bases and at J to 5 bases, leaving 2 bases not matched to a gene. CDR3 length equals 13 residues. The germline CDR1 and CDR2 sequences are DFQATT and SNEGSKA (reference sequence). The CDR3 is CSASPGGTGELFF. The CDR3 DNA is TGCAGTGCTAGTCCGGGGGGGACCGGGGAGCTGTTTTTT.

This clonotype has a count of ten or more. V gene TRBV15 combines with J gene TRBJ2-7; D perhaps matches TRBD2 (6 bases). Deletions cut 1 base from V and 5 bases from J, with 12 bases between. Germline-derived CDR1 and CDR2 are LNHNV and YYDKDF (reference sequence). The CDR3 totals 14 residues. The CDR3 reads CATSRVGGVNEQYF. The CDR3 region has the DNA TGTGCCACCAGCAGAGTAGGAGGGGTCAACGAGCAGTACTTC.

This clonotype was observed many times. The gene calls are TRBV20-1 and TRBJ2-7; a possible D gene is TRBD2 (6 bases). The germline V gene encodes CDR1 DFQATT and CDR2 SNEGSKA (reference sequence). Trimming pared 6 bases from V and 0 bases from J, leaving 9 bases between. The CDR3 length is 12 residues. The CDR3 DNA sequence: TGCAGTGCCCCCGGGAGCTCCTACGAGCAGTACTTC. Its protein is CSAPGSSYEQYF.

This clonotype came up many times. This chain uses TRBV6-5 with TRBJ2-7; D assignment may be TRBD1 or TRBD2 (5 bases each). CDR3 length equals 15 residues. Per the germline V gene, CDR1 is MNHEY and CDR2 is SVGAGI. V lost 7 bases to trimming and J lost 4 bases, with 20 bases between them. CDR3 loop: CASTIGGSSVYEQYF. CDR3 coding DNA: TGTGCCAGCACAATTGGGGGAAGTAGTGTGTACGAGCAGTACTTC.

Ten or more counts support this clonotype. The V call is TRBV6-1, the J call TRBJ2-1; TRBD1 is a possible D gene (6 bases). V gave up 11 bases and J gave up 0 bases, with 14 bases separating them. This CDR3 spans 14 amino acids. Per the germline V gene, CDR1 is MNHNS and CDR2 is SASEGT. CDR3 sequence (DNA): TGTGCCTCAGACAGGTCTTCCTCCTACAATGAGCAGTTCTTC. As protein: CASDRSSSYNEQFF.

This clonotype came up a few times. The rearrangement links TRBV15 to TRBJ2-1, with 7 nucleotides matching TRBD2. The CDR3 totals 15 residues. Germline V gene data show CDR1 as LNHNV and CDR2 as YYDKDF (reference sequence). V was pared by 1 base and J by 1 base, with 1 base of the junction left unmatched. The chain's CDR3 is CATSRGEGSYNEQFF. CDR3 DNA sequence: TGTGCCACCAGCAGAGGGGAGGGATCCTACAATGAGCAGTTCTTC.

This clonotype was counted ten times or more. The V call is TRBV2, the J call TRBJ2-2; TRBD2 aligns across 9 bases. The V and J ends lost 6 bases and 6 bases, in that order; junction bases with no gene match: 8. The germline V gene has CDR1 SNHLY and CDR2 FYNNEI. This CDR3 has 15 amino acids. The CDR3 DNA follows: TGTGCCAGCAGAGTAGCGGGAGAAGTATCCGGGGAGCTGTTTTTT. Protein product: CASRVAGEVSGELFF. Looking up the rest from reference TRBV2 and TRBJ2-2 gives the full variable domain: EPEVTQTPSHQVTQMGQEVILRCVPISNHLYFYWYRQILGQKVEFLVSFYNNEISEKSEIFDDQFSVERPDGSNFTLKIRSTKLEDSAMYFCASRVAGEVSGELFFGEGSRLTVL.

This clonotype appeared a few times. The chain uses TRBV6-2 or TRBV6-3 and TRBJ1-1, with D perhaps matching TRBD1 (5 bases). Germline CDR1 reads MNHEY; CDR2 reads SVGEGT. Trimming left V 1 base short and J 5 bases short, with 23 bases between. CDR3 size: 18 residues. The CDR3 DNA reads TGTGCCAGCAGTTACTGGGCAGGGAACCTAGGGAGAGGGACTGAAGCTTTCTTT. This codes for CASSYWAGNLGRGTEAFF.

The sample holds many counts of this clonotype. The CDR3, as DNA: TGTGCCAGCAGCCATCATGAGACAGGGGTGTACGAGCAGTACTTC. As protein: CASSHHETGVYEQYF. The chain recombines TRBV7-9 with TRBJ2-7, with TRBD1 matching 8 bases. The CDR3 has 15 residues. V dropped 5 bases and J dropped 4; count of bases not matched to a gene: 10. The germline V gene encodes CDR1 SEHNR and CDR2 FQNEAQ (reference sequence). Variable domain in full (rest from reference TRBV7-9 and TRBJ2-7): DTGVSQNPRHKITKRGQNVTFRCDPISEHNRLYWYRQTLGQGPEFLTYFQNEAQLEKSRLLSDRFSAERPKGSFSTLEIQRTEQGDSAMYLCASSHHETGVYEQYFGPGTRLTVT.

This clonotype was detected ten times or more. V usage is TRBV19 and J usage is TRBJ1-1; D gene uncertain. The CDR3 runs to 13 residues. Germline CDR1 reads LNHDA; CDR2 reads SQIVND (reference sequence). V lost 7 bases and J lost 2, with 11 bases in between. CDR3 in amino acids: CASTWERNTEAFF. The CDR3 nucleotides read TGTGCCAGTACTTGGGAGCGTAACACTGAAGCTTTCTTT.

This clonotype has a count of ten or more. The rearrangement uses TRBV5-1 and TRBJ2-7; D is uncertain. The CDR3 extends over 14 amino acids. Germline values: CDR1 SGHRS, CDR2 YFSETQ. Between the trimmed V and J ends, which lost 0 bases and 0 bases, there was a span of 7 bases. The CDR3 sequence: CASSLDGSSYEQYF. In DNA, the CDR3 is TGCGCCAGCAGCTTGGATGGAAGCTCCTACGAGCAGTACTTC.

Many counts were recorded for this clonotype. This rearrangement joins TRBV2 to TRBJ2-5; 12 positions agree with TRBD2. Germline CDR1 reads SNHLY; CDR2 reads FYNNEI. V was pared by 0 bases and J by 5 bases, with 7 bases of the junction left unmatched. The CDR3 extends over 17 amino acids. The CDR3 nucleotides read TGTGCCAGCAGTGAAGCGCCTAGCGGGAGGGCCCGGGAGACCCAGTACTTC. This encodes CASSEAPSGRARETQYF.

This clonotype has at least ten counts. The gene calls are TRBV30 and TRBJ2-7; TRBD1 matches 7 bases. The V gene end was trimmed by 7 bases and the J gene end by 6 bases; junction bases not matched to a gene: 15. The CDR3 spans 14 residues. Germline V lookup: CDR1 GTSNPN, CDR2 SVGIG (reference sequence). The CDR3 DNA sequence: TGTGCCTTGGACAGGCTAAGAAATCTGGGCGAGCAGTACTTC. It is translated as CALDRLRNLGEQYF.